This T cell receptor beta chain was observed in a study of spatial heterogeneity in lung cancer. Study-wide results and caveats: Tumor mutation counts were tracked by expanded intratumoral alpha and beta TCR counts. Ubiquitous and regional expanded TCR counts mirrored ubiquitous and regional nonsynonymous mutation counts, respectively.

A distinct unique molecular identifier was carried by each TCR cDNA molecule. MiXCR, run by TCRdb on the 5' RACE reads, gives a single entry per CDR3 protein. Of under 1,500 distinct CDR3 sequences detected, about a sixth appear once; the ten largest clones hold over 20%. The time point was: sample taken at primary tumor resection. The cohort: some 70 early-stage, untreated non-small cell lung cancer patients. With respect to this clonotype: Its specificity is unknown.

The sample here was lung tumor tissue, taken at surgery. This TCR came from a male donor with early-stage non-small cell lung cancer.

CDR3 in amino acids: CAISGLNRGGNTEAFF. Here the CDR3 DNA reads TGTGCCATCAGTGGGTTAAACAGGGGCGGGAACACTGAAGCTTTCTTT. The J gene is TRBJ1-1, the V gene TRBV10-3; 7 nucleotides align to TRBD1. V gave up 4 bases and J gave up 1 base; unmatched junction bases: 9. The V gene's germline CDR1 is ENHRY and CDR2 SYGVKD. CDR3 length: 16 residues.